This T cell receptor (beta chain) was sequenced for a study of Graves' ophthalmopathy and Graves' hyperthyroidism. This clonotype was counted ten times or more. The TCR beta CDR3 regions underwent amplification from RNA transcripts. Investigators did first-round RT-PCR with HTBI primers, then second-round multiplex PCR. TCRdb independently ran MiXCR on the multiplex PCR reads; one entry per CDR3 protein. The sample includes approximately 160,000 distinct CDR3 sequences, roughly two fifths of them seen just once. Germline-derived CDR1 and CDR2 are MGHRA and YSYEKL. Trimming shortened V by 5 bases and J by 5 bases, and 21 bases separated the two germline ends. The CDR3 extends over 16 amino acids.

The chain is built from TRBV4-1 and TRBJ2-5; unclear D gene. This TCR derives from a man aged 25 to 45 with Graves' ophthalmopathy. The sequencing sample was made of peripheral blood. CDR3 region: CASSSPSRVPLETQYF. As DNA, the CDR3 is TGCGCCAGCAGCTCCCCTTCCCGAGTCCCGCTCGAGACCCAGTACTTC.